Following are 5 T cell receptor beta chains from one sample sequenced in a study of blood T cell repertoires in COVID-19. Generated by immunoSEQ multiplex PCR, the TCRdb table keeps only in-frame clones and is missing some. The sample gives more than 45,000 clones, roughly nine tenths of which show up once; 7% to 10% is in the top ten. Sequencing input: peripheral blood. The receptors come from a woman in her sixties or seventies with active COVID-19.

This chain uses TRBV4-1 with TRBJ2-1; D might be TRBD1 (6 bases). V dropped 0 bases and J dropped 14 bases, with 17 bases sitting between them. The CDR3 loop spans 14 amino acids. Germline V gene sequence: CDR1 MGHRA, CDR2 YSYEKL. Here the CDR3 DNA reads TGCGCCAGCAGCCAAGATGTGAGGACAGTTCAGAAGTTCTTC. Protein sequence: CASSQDVRTVQKFF.

The chain uses TRBV5-4 and TRBJ2-5; 8 positions agree with TRBD2. V was clipped by 9 bases and J by 5 bases; unmatched bases: 15. Germline V CDR1 and CDR2: SGHNT, YYREEE (reference sequence). CDR3 length equals 15 residues. The CDR3 loop reads CATATRGGAGETQYF. The CDR3 DNA follows: TGTGCCACCGCGACCCGGGGGGGGGCCGGGGAGACCCAGTACTTC.

The chain combines TRBV5-1 with TRBJ1-1, with TRBD1 identical over 9 bases. Germline CDR1 and CDR2: SGHRS and YFSETQ. After removal of 3 bases from V and 7 bases from J, the junction contained 7 bases not matched to a gene. This CDR3 comprises 14 residues. The CDR3 reads CASSWGDRGVEAFF. In nucleotides, the CDR3 is TGCGCCAGCAGCTGGGGAGACAGGGGGGTTGAAGCTTTCTTT.

This clone turned up a few times. This chain uses TRBV5-1 with TRBJ1-1, with 8 bases matching TRBD1. Germline V CDR1 and CDR2: SGHRS, YFSETQ. The J segment lost 10 bases and the V segment lost 3 bases, leaving 2 bases of the junction unmatched. The CDR3 totals 11 residues. As DNA, the CDR3 is TGCGCCAGCAGCTCAGACAGGGGAGCTTTCTTT. The encoded protein is CASSSDRGAFF. Drawing the rest from reference TRBV5-1 and TRBJ1-1, the complete variable domain is KAGVTQTPRYLIKTRGQQVTLSCSPISGHRSVSWYQQTPGQGLQFLFEYFSETQRNKGNFPGRFSGRQFSNSRSEMNVSTLELGDSALYLCASSSDRGAFFGQGTRLTVV.

This clone has a single count. The rearrangement links TRBV19 to TRBJ1-5, with D possibly TRBD1 on 6 matching bases. The CDR3 runs 15 residues. The V end lost 3 bases, the J end lost 6 bases, and 15 bases lay between the germline ends. Germline V gene lookup returns CDR1 LNHDA and CDR2 SQIVND (reference sequence). The CDR3 region is CASSIQARGGQPQHF. CDR3 DNA sequence: TGTGCCAGTAGTATTCAGGCCAGGGGTGGTCAGCCCCAGCATTTT. Full variable domain (remainder filled in from reference TRBV19 and TRBJ1-5): DGGITQSPKYLFRKEGQNVTLSCEQNLNHDAMYWYRQDPGQGLRLIYYSQIVNDFQKGDIAEGYSVSREKKESFPLTVTSAQKNPTAFYLCASSIQARGGQPQHFGDGTRLSIL.